The T cell receptor (beta chain) described here comes from a study of OX40 agonist ivuxolimab in advanced cancers. Study-level points and caveats: Clonal expansion by week 6 occurred in CD4+ and CD8+ blood T cells (at 0.1 to 3.0 mg/kg). Also showing low normalized T-cell clonal expansion were some of the nonresponders. Antigen targets of the expanded peripheral T cells went undetermined.

A word on this clone: Its antigen remains unknown.

Germline trimming cut 4 bases from V and 3 bases from J; bases unmatched to any gene: 6. The CDR3 contains 14 residues. Germline V gives CDR1 MGHRA, CDR2 YSYEKL. Clones were sequenced by immunoSEQ multiplex PCR, and TCRdb holds only the in-frame ones, with some missing. The table has tens of thousands of clones, 85% to 90% seen once. Blood samples were obtained at baseline, cycle 4 day 1, and cycle 7 day 1. Sequencing used CD4+ or CD8+ T cells sorted from blood, obtained in a trial of the OX40 agonist ivuxolimab. The receptor's source is an adult with an advanced solid tumor such as melanoma, head and neck, liver or kidney cancer. The gene calls are TRBV4-1 and TRBJ2-7; TRBD1 aligns across 7 bases. The CDR3 sequence: CASSPVAGGYEQYF. The CDR3 region has the DNA TGCGCCAGCAGCCCCGTGGCAGGGGGCTACGAGCAGTACTTC.